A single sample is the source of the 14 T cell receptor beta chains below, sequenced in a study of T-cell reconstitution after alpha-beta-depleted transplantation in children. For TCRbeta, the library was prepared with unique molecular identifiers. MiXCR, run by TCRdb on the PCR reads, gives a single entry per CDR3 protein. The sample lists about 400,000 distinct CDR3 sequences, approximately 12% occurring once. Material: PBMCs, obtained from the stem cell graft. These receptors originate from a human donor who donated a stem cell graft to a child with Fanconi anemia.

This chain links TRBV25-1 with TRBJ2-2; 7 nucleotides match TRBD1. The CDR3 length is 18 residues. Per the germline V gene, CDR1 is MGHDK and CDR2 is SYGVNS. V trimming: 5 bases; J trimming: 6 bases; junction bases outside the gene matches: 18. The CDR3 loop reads CASSFHPTGRYSPGELFF. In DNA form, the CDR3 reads TGTGCCAGCAGTTTCCACCCGACAGGGCGTTATTCCCCCGGGGAGCTGTTTTTT.

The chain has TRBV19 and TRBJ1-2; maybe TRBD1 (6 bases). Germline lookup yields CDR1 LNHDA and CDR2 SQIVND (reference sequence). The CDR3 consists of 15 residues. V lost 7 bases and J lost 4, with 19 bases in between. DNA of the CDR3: TGTGCCAGTACCAACGGGCCCGGACAGTTCTATGGCTACACCTTC. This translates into CASTNGPGQFYGYTF.

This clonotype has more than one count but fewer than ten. In DNA form, the CDR3 reads TGTGCCAGCAGCTTGGACATCTCCTACAATGAGCAGTTCTTC. Protein product: CASSLDISYNEQFF. The J gene is TRBJ2-1, the V gene TRBV5-5, with D hard to call. Germline CDR1 SGHKS, CDR2 YYEKEE (reference sequence). V dropped 0 bases and J dropped 0 bases, with 4 bases sitting between them. The length of the CDR3 is 14 residues.

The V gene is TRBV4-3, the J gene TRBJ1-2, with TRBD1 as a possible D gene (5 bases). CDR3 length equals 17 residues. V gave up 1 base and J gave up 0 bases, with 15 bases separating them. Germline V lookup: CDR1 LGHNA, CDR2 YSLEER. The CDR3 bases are TGCGCCAGCAGCCAAGGGATGGGGCTGACGCCTAACTATGGCTACACCTTC. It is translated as CASSQGMGLTPNYGYTF.

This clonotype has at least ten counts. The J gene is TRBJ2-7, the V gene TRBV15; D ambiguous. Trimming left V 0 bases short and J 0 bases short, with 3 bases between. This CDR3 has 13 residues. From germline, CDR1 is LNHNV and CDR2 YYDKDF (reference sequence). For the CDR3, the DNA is TGTGCCACCAGCAGAGACCCCTCCTACGAGCAGTACTTC. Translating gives CATSRDPSYEQYF.

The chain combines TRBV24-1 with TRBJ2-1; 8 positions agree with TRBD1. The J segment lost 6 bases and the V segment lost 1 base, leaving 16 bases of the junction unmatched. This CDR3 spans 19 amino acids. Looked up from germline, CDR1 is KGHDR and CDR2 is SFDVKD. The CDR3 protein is CATSDLWYRTGPQTNEQFF. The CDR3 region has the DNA TGTGCCACCAGTGATTTATGGTATCGGACAGGGCCTCAAACCAATGAGCAGTTCTTC.

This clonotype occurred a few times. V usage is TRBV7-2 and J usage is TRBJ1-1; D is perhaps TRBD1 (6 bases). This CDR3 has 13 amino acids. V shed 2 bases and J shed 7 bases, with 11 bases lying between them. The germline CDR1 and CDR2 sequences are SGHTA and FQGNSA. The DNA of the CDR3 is TGTGCCAGCAGCTTATTTAAGGGGGTTGAAGCTTTCTTT. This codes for CASSLFKGVEAFF.

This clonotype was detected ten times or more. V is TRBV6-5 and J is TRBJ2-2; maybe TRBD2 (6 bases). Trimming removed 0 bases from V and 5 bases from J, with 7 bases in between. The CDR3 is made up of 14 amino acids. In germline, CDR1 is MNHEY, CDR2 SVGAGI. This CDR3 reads CASSYSGGTGELFF. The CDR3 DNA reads TGTGCCAGCAGTTACTCCGGGGGAACCGGGGAGCTGTTTTTT.

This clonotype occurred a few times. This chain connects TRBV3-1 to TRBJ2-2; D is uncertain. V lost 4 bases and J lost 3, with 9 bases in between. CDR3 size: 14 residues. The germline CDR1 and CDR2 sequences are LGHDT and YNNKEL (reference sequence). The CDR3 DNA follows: TGTGCCAGCAGCCCCGACGGAGACACCGGGGAGCTGTTTTTT. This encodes CASSPDGDTGELFF. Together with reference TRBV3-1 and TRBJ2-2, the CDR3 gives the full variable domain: DTAVSQTPKYLVTQMGNDKSIKCEQNLGHDTMYWYKQDSKKFLKIMFSYNNKELIINETVPNRFSPKSPDKAHLNLHINSLELGDSAVYFCASSPDGDTGELFFGEGSRLTVL.

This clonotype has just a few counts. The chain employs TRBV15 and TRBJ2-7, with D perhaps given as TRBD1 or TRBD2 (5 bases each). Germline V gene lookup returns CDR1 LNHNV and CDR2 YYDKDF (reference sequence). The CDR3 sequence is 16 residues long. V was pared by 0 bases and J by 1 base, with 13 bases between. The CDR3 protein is CATSRDVPGRSYEQYF. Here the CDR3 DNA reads TGTGCCACCAGCAGAGACGTCCCGGGACGGTCCTACGAGCAGTACTTC.

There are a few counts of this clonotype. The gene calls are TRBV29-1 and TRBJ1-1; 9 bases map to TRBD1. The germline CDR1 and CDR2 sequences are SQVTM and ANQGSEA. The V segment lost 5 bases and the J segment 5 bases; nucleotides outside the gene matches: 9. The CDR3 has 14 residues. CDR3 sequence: CSVQGDRVGTEAFF. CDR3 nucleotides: TGCAGCGTTCAGGGGGACAGGGTCGGGACTGAAGCTTTCTTT. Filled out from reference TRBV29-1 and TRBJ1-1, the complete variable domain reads SAVISQKPSRDICQRGTSLTIQCQVDSQVTMMFWYRQQPGQSLTLIATANQGSEATYESGFVIDKFPISRPNLTFSTLTVSNMSPEDSSIYLCSVQGDRVGTEAFFGQGTRLTVV.

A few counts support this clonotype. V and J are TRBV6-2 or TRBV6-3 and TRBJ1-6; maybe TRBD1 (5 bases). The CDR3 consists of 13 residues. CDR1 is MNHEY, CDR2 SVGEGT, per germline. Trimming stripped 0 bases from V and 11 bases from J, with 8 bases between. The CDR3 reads CASSYSRTPPLHF. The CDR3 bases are TGTGCCAGCAGTTACTCACGGACACCACCCCTCCACTTT.

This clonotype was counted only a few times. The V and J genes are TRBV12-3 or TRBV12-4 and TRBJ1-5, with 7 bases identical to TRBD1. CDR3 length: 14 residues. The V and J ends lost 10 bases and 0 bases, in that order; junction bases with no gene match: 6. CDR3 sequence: CATATGNSNQPQHF. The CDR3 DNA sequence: TGTGCCACCGCGACAGGGAATAGCAATCAGCCCCAGCATTTT.

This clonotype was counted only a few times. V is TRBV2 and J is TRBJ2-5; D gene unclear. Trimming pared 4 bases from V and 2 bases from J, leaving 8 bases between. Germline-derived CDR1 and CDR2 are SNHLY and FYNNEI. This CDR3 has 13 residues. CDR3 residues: CASSADRQETQYF. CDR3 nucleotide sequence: TGTGCCAGCAGTGCAGACCGACAAGAGACCCAGTACTTC.